This T cell receptor beta chain was profiled in a study of shared clonotypes between healthy human individuals. Study-wide results and limits: Large sequencing depth failed to make sorted-subset sequencing complete, rarefaction showed. Sample collection involved blood only; tissue repertoires are likely different. Estimated richness was generally greater in naive than memory subsets.

Concerning this clone: Its cognate antigen is unknown.

Deep level was the assay's run setting. Generated by immunoSEQ multiplex PCR, the TCRdb table keeps only in-frame clones and is missing some. This table has roughly 1,000,000 clones, roughly 74% appearing once. V shed 5 bases, J shed 1 base, and the junction held 1 base outside the gene matches. Germline V gives CDR1 MNHNY, CDR2 SVGAGI (reference sequence). CDR3 size: 14 residues. V and J are TRBV6-6 and TRBJ2-7; 11 nucleotides line up with TRBD1. The material sequenced was memory CD4+ T cells from PBMCs. As to subset: CD45RA-negative fraction. The receptor's source is a man between 18 and 35 years old in good health. Some clones in this sample may be carry-over from other donors' samples. In DNA, the CDR3 is TGTGCCAGCAGTAGGGACAGGGGGTCCTACGAGCAGTACTTC. Translating it yields CASSRDRGSYEQYF.